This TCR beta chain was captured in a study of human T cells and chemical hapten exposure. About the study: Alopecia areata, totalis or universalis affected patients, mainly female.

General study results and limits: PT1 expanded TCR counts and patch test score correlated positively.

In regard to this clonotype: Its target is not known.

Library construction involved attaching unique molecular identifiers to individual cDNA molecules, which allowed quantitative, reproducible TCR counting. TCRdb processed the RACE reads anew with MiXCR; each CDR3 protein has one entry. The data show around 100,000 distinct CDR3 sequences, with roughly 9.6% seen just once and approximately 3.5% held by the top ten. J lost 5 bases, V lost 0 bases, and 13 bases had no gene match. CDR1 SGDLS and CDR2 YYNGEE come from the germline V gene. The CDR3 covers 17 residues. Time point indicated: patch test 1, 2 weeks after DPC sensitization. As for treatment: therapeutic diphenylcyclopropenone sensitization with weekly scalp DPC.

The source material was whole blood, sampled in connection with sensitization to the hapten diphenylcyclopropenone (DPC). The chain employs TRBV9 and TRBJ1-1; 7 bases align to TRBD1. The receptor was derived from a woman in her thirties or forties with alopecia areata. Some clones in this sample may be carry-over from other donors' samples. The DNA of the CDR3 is TGTGCCAGCAGCGTAGGGGGTCAGGGGGTAGGAAGTACTGAAGCTTTCTTT. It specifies CASSVGGQGVGSTEAFF. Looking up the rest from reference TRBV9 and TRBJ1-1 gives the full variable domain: DSGVTQTPKHLITATGQRVTLRCSPRSGDLSVYWYQQSLDQGLQFLIQYYNGEERAKGNILERFSAQQFPDLHSELNLSSLELGDSALYFCASSVGGQGVGSTEAFFGQGTRLTVV.